This entry lists 26 T cell receptor beta chains sequenced from one sample in a study of T cell repertoires in cytomegalovirus infection (dated by TCRdb to between 2018 and 2021). For these TCRs, the target antigens are not known. The treatment or condition tag for this specimen amounts to: in vitro stimulation with specific CMV peptide epitopes to enrich CMV-specific T cells. This sample was sequenced with an Illumina HiSeq 1500. TCRdb reran the public reads through fastp at Q25 and MiXCR, keeping productive beta chains. Each entry merges the rows of one CDR3 protein and shows their most common DNA and genes. The sample includes approximately 1,000,000 distinct CDR3 sequences, with around 32% observed a single time. The top ten clonotypes cover about an eighth of the sample. This specimen was cultured CD8+ T cells from PBMCs, taken from culture after CMV antigen stimulation. These receptors came from a human donor in good health (CMV status not recorded). Some clones in this sample may be carry-over from other donors' samples.

Points on this clonotype: This may come from a read error, since a much larger clone is one base off. The V gene is TRBV6-1, the J gene TRBJ2-6; maybe TRBD1 (6 bases). Germline V gene sequence: CDR1 MNHNS, CDR2 SASEGT. This CDR3 has 16 amino acids. The CDR3 sequence: CACRTQRGYGANVLTF. The CDR3 region has the DNA TGTGCCTGCAGAACCCAGAGGGGGTATGGGGCCAACGTCCTGACTTTC.

On this clonotype: A clone one base away is much larger, so this may be a read error. V is TRBV7-7 and J is TRBJ2-1, with 9 bases aligning to TRBD1. CDR3 length: 14 residues. Germline V lookup: CDR1 SSHAT, CDR2 FNYEAQ (reference sequence). For the CDR3, the DNA is TGTGGTAGCAGCGCGTACAGGGGGCACAATGAGCAGTTCTTC. Amino acid sequence: CGSSAYRGHNEQFF.

In this sample, this clonotype turned up many times. The chain joins TRBV7-2 to TRBJ1-1; D is unclear. Germline assignment: CDR1 SGHTA and CDR2 FQGNSA. The CDR3 has 14 amino acids. Trimming removed 1 base from V and 11 bases from J, with 17 bases in between. This chain's CDR3 is CASSLVVLESAAFF. As DNA, the CDR3 is TGTGCCAGCAGCTTAGTAGTCCTTGAATCTGCCGCTTTCTTT.

The sample holds one count of this clonotype. The rearrangement joins TRBV5-4 to TRBJ1-2; no clear D gene. With 4 bases removed from V and 4 bases from J, the gap between germline ends came to 17 bases. Germline CDR1 is SGHNT and CDR2 is YYREEE (reference sequence). The CDR3 runs 15 residues. This CDR3 is CASSRPEAAIYGYTF. The CDR3 bases are TGTGCCAGCAGCCGGCCGGAGGCAGCTATCTATGGCTACACCTTC.

The chain uses TRBV7-9 and TRBJ2-1; TRBD2 matches 10 bases. Germline V gene sequence: CDR1 SEHNR, CDR2 FQNEAQ (reference sequence). The V gene end was trimmed by 0 bases and the J gene end by 7 bases; junction bases not matched to a gene: 6. The CDR3 runs 16 residues. CDR3 DNA sequence: TGTGCCAGCAGCTTAGCTAGCGGGGGGCCTCAAAATGAGCAGTTCTTC. Its protein product is CASSLASGGPQNEQFF.

This clonotype has a handful of counts. The chain carries TRBV12-3 or TRBV12-4 and TRBJ2-3; unclear D gene. Trimming left V 3 bases short and J 2 bases short, with 9 bases between. CDR3 length equals 14 residues. CDR3 sequence reads: CASSLTPFTDTQYF. The CDR3 DNA reads as TGTGCCAGCAGTTTGACACCTTTCACAGATACGCAGTATTTT.

This clonotype showed up just a few times. The chain carries TRBV28 and TRBJ2-1, with TRBD2 matching 10 bases. The CDR3 has 19 residues. J was trimmed by 0 bases and V by 3 bases; bases with no gene match: 11. The germline CDR1 and CDR2 sequences are MDHEN and SYDVKM. The CDR3 coding sequence is TGTGCCAGCAGTTTCCCCTCAGCGGGGGGGGCAAGCTCCTACAATGAGCAGTTCTTC. It specifies CASSFPSAGGASSYNEQFF.

This clonotype was observed a handful of times. The V and J genes are TRBV27 and TRBJ2-3; D tentatively fits TRBD1 or TRBD2 (5 bases each). Trimming took 3 bases from V and 2 from J, leaving 12 bases between them. The germline V gene encodes CDR1 MNHEY and CDR2 SMNVEV (reference sequence). The CDR3 is 15 amino acids. CDR3 protein: CASSLVRGDTDTQYF. The CDR3, as DNA: TGTGCCAGCAGTTTGGTTAGAGGGGACACAGATACGCAGTATTTT.

Ten or more counts support this clonotype. The chain joins TRBV7-6 to TRBJ1-1; unclear D gene. CDR3 length: 14 residues. V was trimmed by 4 bases and J by 0 bases, leaving 9 bases between them. In germline, CDR1 is SGHVS, CDR2 FNYEAQ. The CDR3 nucleotides read TGTGCCAGCAGCTCTAGACGGATGAACACTGAAGCTTTCTTT. This gives the protein CASSSRRMNTEAFF.

This clonotype was observed a handful of times. This chain joins TRBV6-6 and TRBJ1-3; maybe TRBD1 (6 bases). The CDR3 is 12 amino acids. Between the trimmed V and J ends, which lost 8 bases and 5 bases, there was a span of 10 bases. Germline V gives CDR1 MNHNY, CDR2 SVGAGI (reference sequence). The CDR3 coding sequence is TGTGCCAGCTTGGACAGTAGAAACACCATATATTTT. Amino acid sequence: CASLDSRNTIYF.

In its sample, this clonotype was seen a few times. V gene TRBV6-2 or TRBV6-3 combines with J gene TRBJ2-3; no reliable D call. In germline, CDR1 is MNHEY, CDR2 SVGEGT. The CDR3 runs to 13 residues. The germline V and J ends were trimmed by 4 bases and 6 bases, with 11 bases remaining between them. The DNA of the CDR3 is TGTGCCAGCAGTTTAGCTTGGTCGGATACGCAGTATTTT. This gives the protein CASSLAWSDTQYF.

This clonotype was seen ten or more times. The rearrangement links TRBV7-8 to TRBJ1-5; D perhaps matches TRBD1 (6 bases). Germline V gene sequence: CDR1 SGHVS, CDR2 FQNEAQ. This CDR3 is built from 16 residues. V gave up 5 bases and J gave up 0 bases, with 14 bases separating them. The CDR3 DNA reads as TGTGCCAGCAGCAACCGGGACACTTATAGCAATCAGCCCCAGCATTTT. Its translation: CASSNRDTYSNQPQHF.

This clonotype was recorded many times. The rearrangement joins TRBV12-3 or TRBV12-4 to TRBJ2-5, with a weak D call TRBD2 (6 bases). This CDR3 is built from 15 residues. V shed 8 bases and J shed 0 bases, with 16 bases lying between them. CDR3 sequence reads: CASRHSGDYQETQYF. CDR3 DNA sequence: TGTGCCAGCCGACATAGCGGTGATTACCAAGAGACCCAGTACTTC.

The chain recombines TRBV9 with TRBJ1-1; D is perhaps TRBD1 (5 bases). Deletions cut 4 bases from V and 0 bases from J, with 13 bases between. The CDR3 loop spans 15 amino acids. Germline V gives CDR1 SGDLS, CDR2 YYNGEE. CDR3 loop: CASSMTASMNTEAFF. The CDR3 nucleotides are TGTGCCAGCAGCATGACAGCGTCCATGAACACTGAAGCTTTCTTT.

This clonotype was observed a few times. CDR3 in DNA: TGTGCCAGCAGCTTAGGGTCTCTTTACATGAACACTGAAGCTTTCTTT. This sequence encodes CASSLGSLYMNTEAFF. This chain uses TRBV7-8 with TRBJ1-1; D unresolved. Germline CDR1 and CDR2: SGHVS and FQNEAQ. The CDR3 is made up of 16 amino acids. V was cut by 1 base and J by 0 bases, with 12 bases left in between.

This chain links TRBV2 with TRBJ2-7; the D gene is possibly TRBD2 (7 bases). Germline assignment: CDR1 SNHLY and CDR2 FYNNEI. CDR3 length equals 13 residues. V shed 10 bases and J shed 7 bases, with 20 bases lying between them. CDR3 amino acids: CATRGPGEGEQYF. The CDR3 region has the DNA TGTGCCACCCGGGGGCCGGGGGAGGGTGAGCAGTACTTC.

The chain has TRBV28 and TRBJ2-1; tentative D call: TRBD1 (5 bases). This CDR3 region has 16 residues. With 2 bases removed from V and 8 bases from J, the gap between germline ends came to 19 bases. The germline gives CDR1 MDHEN, CDR2 SYDVKM. CDR3 amino acids: CASSLRSRGGFDEQFF. The CDR3 DNA reads as TGTGCCAGCAGTTTACGATCTAGGGGCGGATTTGATGAGCAGTTCTTC.

V and J are TRBV7-9 and TRBJ2-1, with 7 nucleotides matching TRBD1. This CDR3 contains 17 residues. V shed 5 bases, J shed 7 bases, and the junction held 17 bases outside the gene matches. The germline gives CDR1 SEHNR, CDR2 FQNEAQ (reference sequence). The CDR3 DNA reads TGTGCCAGCAGCACCCGACAGGGCTCCCATCGGGTGAATGAGCAGTTCTTC. Its protein product is CASSTRQGSHRVNEQFF.

This clonotype came up many times. This chain joins TRBV7-2 and TRBJ2-3; no clear D gene. The CDR3 consists of 16 residues. V was trimmed by 0 bases and J by 3 bases, leaving 13 bases between them. Germline CDR1 SGHTA, CDR2 FQGNSA. This CDR3 is CASSLAYNVGTDTQYF. The CDR3 DNA sequence: TGTGCCAGCAGCTTAGCGTACAACGTTGGGACAGATACGCAGTATTTT.

This chain connects TRBV4-1 to TRBJ2-3; TRBD2 is a possible D gene (5 bases). The length of the CDR3 is 15 residues. The ends were cut back, 1 base at V and 2 bases at J, with 10 bases in the middle. In germline, CDR1 is MGHRA, CDR2 YSYEKL. DNA of the CDR3: TGCGCCAGCAGCCAAGTGGAACTAGACACAGATACGCAGTATTTT. Residues: CASSQVELDTDTQYF.

This clonotype was picked up a small number of times. The gene calls are TRBV12-5 and TRBJ2-2, with D perhaps assigned TRBD1 or TRBD2 (5 bases each). V was trimmed by 6 bases and J by 1 base, leaving 18 bases between them. The CDR3 is 17 residues long. The germline gives CDR1 LGHNT, CDR2 FRNRAP. CDR3 nucleotides: TGTGCTAGTGGCCCGAGGGGTGGGCAGGTGAACACCGGGGAGCTGTTTTTT. It codes for CASGPRGGQVNTGELFF.

In the case of this clonotype: A much more abundant neighbour one base away suggests this may be a read error. The chain uses TRBV5-8 and TRBJ2-5; 7 nucleotides agree with TRBD1. Germline V gene data show CDR1 as SGHTS and CDR2 as YDEGEE. This CDR3 has 13 amino acids. V lost 4 bases, J lost 1 base, and 1 base stayed unmatched. The DNA for the CDR3 is TGTGCCAGCAGCCGGGACAGCCAAGAGACCCAGTACTTC. It encodes CASSRDSQETQYF.

This clonotype showed up many times. The V call is TRBV19, the J call TRBJ1-4; D not certain. V lost 1 base, J lost 0 bases, and 30 bases lay in between. The CDR3 length is 23 residues. Germline V gene data show CDR1 as LNHDA and CDR2 as SQIVND (reference sequence). The CDR3 DNA follows: TGTGCCAGTAGTATAGGCCCCAGACCCCCGCCTGACGTAAACCTCGCAACTAATGAAAAACTGTTTTTT. Its protein is CASSIGPRPPPDVNLATNEKLFF.

This clonotype occurred many times. The V gene is TRBV7-3, the J gene TRBJ1-3; D gene ambiguous. Germline V gene data show CDR1 as SGHTA and CDR2 as FQGTGA. This CDR3 is built from 16 residues. Trimming stripped 4 bases from V and 4 bases from J, with 17 bases between. CDR3 protein: CASSSPRGLTGNTIYF. As DNA, the CDR3 is TGTGCCAGCAGCTCCCCGCGGGGTCTTACCGGAAACACCATATATTTT.

This clonotype has just one count. One end of the junction is discordant with germline, which a read error may explain. This rearrangement joins TRBV7-8 to TRBJ1-2; 11 bases line up with TRBD1. Per germline, CDR1 SGHVS and CDR2 FQNEAQ. The CDR3 sequence is 13 residues long. This CDR3 reads CANSRGTGGGYTF. The DNA of the CDR3 is TGTGCCAACAGCCGAGGGACAGGGGGAGGCTACACCTTC.

This clonotype was seen a few times. The chain combines TRBV6-2 or TRBV6-3 with TRBJ1-5; D is unclear. The CDR3 length is 13 residues. Germline assignment: CDR1 MNHEY and CDR2 SVGEGT. V gave up 3 bases and J gave up 7 bases, with 10 bases separating them. The CDR3 nucleotides are TGTGCCAGCAGTTATACCAGATGGCAGCCCCAGCATTTT. Translated: CASSYTRWQPQHF.